Listed below are T cell receptor beta chains from one sample, sequenced in a study of naive and memory T cell subsets. From the UMI-ligation and nested PCR reads, TCRdb called clonotypes with MiXCR, one entry per CDR3 protein. The table includes over 130,000 distinct CDR3 sequences, about 20% detected once. Specimen: naive CD8+ T cells from blood. The source is a human donor in good health. The conserved cysteine and the conserved F or W are not part of the CDR3 here.

>TRBV2|TRBJ2-3
ASRHQFRTDTQY
>TRBV4-1|TRBJ2-7
ASSQDRGTSGSFSYEQY
>TRBV4-1|TRBJ1-1
ASSQTTGLDTEAF
>TRBV28|TRBJ2-4
ASRLDSGGNIQY
>TRBV28|TRBJ2-3
ASSGSLDTQY
>TRBV20-1|TRBJ2-1
SATLLPHYEQF
>TRBV20-1|TRBJ1-1
SAYGPQERGSEAF
>TRBV5-4|TRBJ1-1
ASSLYTTTEAF
>TRBV4-1|TRBJ2-7
ASSPEGWRINEQY
>TRBV7-6|TRBJ2-3
ASSLGLAGGSASTDTQY
>TRBV4-1|TRBJ1-4
ASSQPGQGEKLF
>TRBV6-6|TRBJ1-4
ASSLGGANEKLF
>TRBV12-3/TRBV12-4|TRBJ2-5
ASSLGGRDQETQY
>TRBV7-8|TRBJ2-7
AVGQGAYEQY
>TRBV13|TRBJ2-7
ASSSSSAEGYYEQY
>TRBV5-1|TRBJ2-7
ASSSEAYSTTGVGSEQY
>TRBV4-1|TRBJ1-1
ASSPGDRMNTEAF
>TRBV29-1|TRBJ2-7
SVGPSGTEQY
>TRBV6-1|TRBJ1-5
ASNPRDRVFQPQH
>TRBV10-2|TRBJ1-2
ASSVTLANYGYT
>TRBV6-1|TRBJ1-5
ASSEDASSYQPQH
>TRBV30|TRBJ2-1
AWSHPQGSSYNEQF
>TRBV29-1|TRBJ2-5
SVQKPDGQETQY
>TRBV6-5|TRBJ2-4
ASSSPTGENIQY
>TRBV7-2|TRBJ2-5
ASSPSSSGRKTQY
>TRBV29-1|TRBJ1-1
SAYRDYATEAF
>TRBV27|TRBJ2-3
ASSSINRADTQY
>TRBV30|TRBJ1-5
AWTAGAYQPQH
>TRBV7-8|TRBJ1-1
ASSPKVGWTEAF
>TRBV20-1|TRBJ2-2
SARAANTGELF
>TRBV28|TRBJ2-7
ASSPVQSYEQY
>TRBV6-2/TRBV6-3|TRBJ2-7
ASSYGQFYEQY
>TRBV20-1|TRBJ1-2
SASEGQDNYGYT
>TRBV12-3/TRBV12-4|TRBJ1-2
ASRGYGYT